This T cell receptor beta chain was profiled in a study of blood T cell repertoires in COVID-19. The germline gives CDR1 LNHDA, CDR2 SQIVND (reference sequence). V was shortened by 8 bases and J by 3 bases, with 10 bases between the two germline ends. The CDR3 runs 13 residues. The assay was immunoSEQ multiplex PCR, and TCRdb's table has in-frame clones only and misses some. The data show 250,000 to 400,000 clones, about 92% seen once. Participants came from roughly 25 US areas, aged roughly 18 to 95 years. The sequenced sample consisted of PBMCs or T cells enriched from blood (not recorded which). The receptor's source is a man aged 55-75 years who had recovered from COVID-19. The chain employs TRBV19 and TRBJ1-4; no firm D call. As DNA, the CDR3 is TGTGCCAGTCACTACCGGGCTAATGAAAAACTGTTTTTT. Its translation: CASHYRANEKLFF.